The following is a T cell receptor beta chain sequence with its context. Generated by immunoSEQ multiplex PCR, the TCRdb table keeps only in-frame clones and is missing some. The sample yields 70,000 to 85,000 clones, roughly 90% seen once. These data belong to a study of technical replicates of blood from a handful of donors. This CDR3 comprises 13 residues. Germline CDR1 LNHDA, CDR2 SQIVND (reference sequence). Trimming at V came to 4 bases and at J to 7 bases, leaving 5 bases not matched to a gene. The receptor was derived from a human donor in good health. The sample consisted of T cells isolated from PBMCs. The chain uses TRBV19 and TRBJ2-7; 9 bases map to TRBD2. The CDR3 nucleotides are TGTGCCAGTAGTAGCCTAGCGGGATGGGAGCAGTACTTC. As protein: CASSSLAGWEQYF.